The T cell receptor beta chain described here comes from a study of blood T cell repertoires in COVID-19. Study at large: Samples taken during acute and convalescent COVID-19 were collected in the United States, Italy and Spain.

Germline V gene sequence: CDR1 SGHDN, CDR2 FVKESK. The V gene lost 3 bases and the J gene lost 3 bases, with 12 bases spanning the gap. The CDR3 contains 15 residues. As originally analysed: The authors estimated nucleated cell counts from reference gene primer amplification. Sequencing used immunoSEQ multiplex PCR; TCRdb keeps in-frame clones, though not all of them. V, J and clone size derive from that table, while D and trimming were established from the DNA sequence. The sample holds around 130,000 clones, about 80% seen once. V is TRBV14 and J is TRBJ1-5; D perhaps matches TRBD1 (6 bases). Sequences were obtained from peripheral blood. The sequence was collected from a man aged 35-49 years with active or convalescent COVID-19. The CDR3 DNA is TGTGCCAGCAGCCAGGGGGCAGGACCCAATCAGCCCCAGCATTTT. Translation: CASSQGAGPNQPQHF. The full variable domain, in which reference TRBV14 and TRBJ1-5 provide the parts outside the CDR3, is EAGVTQFPSHSVIEKGQTVTLRCDPISGHDNLYWYRRVMGKEIKFLLHFVKESKQDESGMPNNRFLAERTGGTYSTLKVQPAELEDSGVYFCASSQGAGPNQPQHFGDGTRLSIL.